Given below is one TCR beta chain in context. Germline lookup yields CDR1 MNHEY and CDR2 SMNVEV (reference sequence). V lost 4 bases and J 0 bases, leaving 16 bases between the germline ends. CDR3 length: 16 residues. TCR alpha and beta CDR3 regions were amplified from RNA using iRepertoire nested multiplex PCR. Input was roughly 85-400 ng of tissue mRNA or PBMC total RNA. One entry per CDR3 protein, called by TCRdb with MiXCR from the multiplex PCR reads. Among a few hundred thousand distinct CDR3 sequences, less than 50% were seen once, and the ten largest hold around 13%. The data are from a study of glioma-infiltrating T cells. Study summary: Glioma patients had dexamethasone for six or fewer days before surgery.

The chain employs TRBV27 and TRBJ2-7; a possible D gene is TRBD1 (6 bases). This clonotype originated in a human donor with low-grade glioma or glioblastoma, undergoing nonglioma brain surgery, or in good health (not recorded which). The source material was glioma tissue, nonneoplastic brain tissue, or PBMCs (not recorded which). The CDR3 region is CASSYVGGSDSYEQYF. The CDR3 DNA follows: TGTGCCAGCAGTTATGTAGGGGGTAGCGACTCCTACGAGCAGTACTTC.